Sequencing of this T cell receptor (beta chain) was carried out in a study of blood T cell repertoires in COVID-19. Whole-study context: There were acute and convalescent COVID-19 samples, and they came from the United States, Italy and Spain. In each case, the material was cDNA or gDNA derived from T cells, B-cell-depleted T cells, or PBMCs.

The V end was cut by 0 bases, the J end by 2 bases, with 8 bases between. The CDR3 spans 14 residues. Germline CDR1 and CDR2: SGHNT and YYREEE (reference sequence). Generated by immunoSEQ multiplex PCR, the TCRdb table keeps only in-frame clones and is missing some. The sample yields about 410,000 clones, about nine tenths seen once. In the case of this clone: The same CDR3 also results from other DNA sequences found in this sample.

The chain carries TRBV5-4 and TRBJ2-5, with D possibly matching TRBD2 (5 bases). This TCR derives from a woman younger than 45 with active or convalescent COVID-19. Sequencing was done on a sample of peripheral blood. The CDR3 nucleotides read TGTGCCAGCAGCTTGGTTGGCGGGCAAGAGACCCAGTACTTC. Encoded protein: CASSLVGGQETQYF.